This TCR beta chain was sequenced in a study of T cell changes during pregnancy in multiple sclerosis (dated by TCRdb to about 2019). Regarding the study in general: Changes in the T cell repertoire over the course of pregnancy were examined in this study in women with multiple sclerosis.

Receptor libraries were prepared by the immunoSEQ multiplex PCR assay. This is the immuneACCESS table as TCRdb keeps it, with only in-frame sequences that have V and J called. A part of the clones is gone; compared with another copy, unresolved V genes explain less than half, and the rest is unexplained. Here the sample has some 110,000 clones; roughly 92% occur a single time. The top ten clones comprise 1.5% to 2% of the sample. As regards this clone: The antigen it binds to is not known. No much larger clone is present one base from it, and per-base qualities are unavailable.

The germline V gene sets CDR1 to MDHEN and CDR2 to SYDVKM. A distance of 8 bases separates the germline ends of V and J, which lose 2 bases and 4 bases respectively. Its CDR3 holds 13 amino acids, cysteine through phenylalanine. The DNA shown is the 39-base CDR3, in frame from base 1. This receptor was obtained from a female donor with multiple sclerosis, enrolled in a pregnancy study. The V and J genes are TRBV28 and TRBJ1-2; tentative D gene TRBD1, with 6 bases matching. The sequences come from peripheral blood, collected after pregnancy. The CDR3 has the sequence CASSLGTIYGYTF. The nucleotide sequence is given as TGTGCCAGCAGTTTAGGGACAATCTATGGCTACACCTTC.